The 3 T cell receptor beta chains listed next were all sequenced from one sample in a study of T-cell reconstitution after alpha-beta-depleted transplantation in children. Unique molecular identifiers were incorporated when the TCRbeta library was constructed. Each CDR3 protein is one row after TCRdb ran MiXCR on the PCR reads. The sample records some 490,000 distinct CDR3 sequences, approximately 12% being singletons. The source material was PBMCs from the stem cell graft donor, sampled from the stem cell graft. The receptors originated from a human donor who donated a stem cell graft to a child with combined immunodeficiency.

The DNA for the CDR3 is TGTGCCAGCAGCGGGGGACTTCGGCAGGGAATTTCACCCCTCCACTTT. Its translation: CASSGGLRQGISPLHF. The V and J genes are TRBV5-5 and TRBJ1-6, with D maybe TRBD1 (5 bases). Trimming pared 4 bases from V and 9 bases from J, leaving 20 bases between. This CDR3 comprises 16 residues. Germline CDR1 reads SGHKS; CDR2 reads YYEKEE (reference sequence).

The J gene is TRBJ1-2, the V gene TRBV20-1, with 7 bases that match TRBD1. The germline gives CDR1 DFQATT, CDR2 SNEGSKA (reference sequence). This CDR3 region has 16 residues. The J segment lost 5 bases and the V segment lost 0 bases, leaving 12 bases of the junction unmatched. The DNA of the CDR3 is TGCAGTGCTAGAGAATTCCGGACAGGCGAGACATATGGCTACACCTTC. Its translation is CSAREFRTGETYGYTF.

The chain links TRBV28 to TRBJ1-2; D unclear. The ends were cut back, 4 bases at V and 5 bases at J, with 17 bases in the middle. CDR3 size: 15 residues. Germline CDR1 is MDHEN and CDR2 is SYDVKM. CDR3 DNA: TGTGCCAGCAGTTCTGCCCGGAAGGGTAGTTATGGCTACACCTTC. It codes for CASSSARKGSYGYTF.